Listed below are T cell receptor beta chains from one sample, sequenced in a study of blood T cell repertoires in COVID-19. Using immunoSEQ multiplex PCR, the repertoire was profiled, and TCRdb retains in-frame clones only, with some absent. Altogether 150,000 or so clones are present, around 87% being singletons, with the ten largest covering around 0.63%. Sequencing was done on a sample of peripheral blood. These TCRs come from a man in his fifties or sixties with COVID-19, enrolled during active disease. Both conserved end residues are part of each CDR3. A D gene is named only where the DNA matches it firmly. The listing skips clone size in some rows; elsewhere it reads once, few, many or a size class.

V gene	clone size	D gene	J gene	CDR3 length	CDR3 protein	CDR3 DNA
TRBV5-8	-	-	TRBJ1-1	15	CASSLVGGRDTEAFF	TGTGCCAGCAGCTTGGTCGGCGGGCGGGACACTGAAGCTTTCTTT
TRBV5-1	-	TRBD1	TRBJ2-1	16	CASSLDTDRGRSEQFF	TGCGCCAGCAGCTTGGATACGGACAGGGGGCGTTCTGAGCAGTTCTTC
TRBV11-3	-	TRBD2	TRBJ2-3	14	CASSLRGTTDTQYF	TGTGCCAGCAGCTTGCGGGGGACCACAGATACGCAGTATTTT
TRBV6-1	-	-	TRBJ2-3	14	CASSEDRVVDTQYF	TGTGCCAGCAGTGAAGACAGGGTTGTAGATACGCAGTATTTT
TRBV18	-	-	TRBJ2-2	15	CASSTEQGNTGELFF	TGTGCCAGCTCGACCGAACAGGGGAACACCGGGGAGCTGTTTTTT
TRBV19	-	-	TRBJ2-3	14	CASSIGPGTDTQYF	TGTGCCAGTAGTATCGGACCAGGGACAGATACGCAGTATTTT
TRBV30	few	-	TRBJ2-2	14	CAWRITGAAGELFF	TGTGCCTGGAGAATTACAGGTGCGGCCGGGGAGCTGTTTTTT
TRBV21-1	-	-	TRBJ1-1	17	CASSGRDRAHKDTEAFF	TGTGCCAGCAGCGGGCGGGACAGGGCGCATAAGGACACTGAAGCTTTCTTT
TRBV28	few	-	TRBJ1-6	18	CASSWTTDSRGINSPLHF	TGTGCCAGCAGTTGGACCACCGACAGTAGAGGCATCAATTCACCCCTCCACTTT
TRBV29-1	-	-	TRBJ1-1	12	CSALDRNTEAFF	TGCAGCGCTCTGGACAGGAACACTGAAGCTTTCTTT
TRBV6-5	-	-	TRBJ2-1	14	CASSPGFFSNEQFF	TGTGCCAGCAGTCCAGGGTTTTTCTCGAATGAGCAGTTCTTC
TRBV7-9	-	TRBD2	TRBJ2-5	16	CASSRNLAGGRETQYF	TGTGCCAGCAGCCGCAATTTAGCGGGGGGGCGGGAGACCCAGTACTTC
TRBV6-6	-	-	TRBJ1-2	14	CASSSNRAGYGYTF	TGTGCCAGCAGCTCTAACAGGGCGGGCTATGGCTACACCTTC
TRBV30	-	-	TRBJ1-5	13	CAWRGRGGQPQHF	TGTGCCTGGAGGGGGAGGGGAGGGCAGCCCCAGCATTTT
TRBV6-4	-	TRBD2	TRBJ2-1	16	CASSRLAGNPYNEQFF	TGTGCCAGCAGTCGGCTAGCGGGGAATCCTTACAATGAGCAGTTCTTC
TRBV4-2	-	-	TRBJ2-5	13	CASSQDLFETQYF	TGTGCCAGCAGCCAAGATCTTTTTGAGACCCAGTACTTC
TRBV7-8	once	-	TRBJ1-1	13	CASSLEGTQGAFF	TGTGCCAGCAGCTTAGAAGGGACACAAGGTGCTTTCTTT
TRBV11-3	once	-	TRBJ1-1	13	CASSSTGNTEAFF	TGTGCCAGCAGCTCGACAGGCAACACTGAAGCTTTCTTT
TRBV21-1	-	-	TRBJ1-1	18	CASSKEGDRGLESTEAFF	TGTGCCAGCAGCAAAGAGGGGGACAGGGGGCTTGAGAGCACTGAAGCTTTCTTT
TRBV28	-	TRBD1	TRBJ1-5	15	CASSIRGPSNQPQHF	TGTGCCAGCAGTATCAGGGGGCCGAGCAATCAGCCCCAGCATTTT
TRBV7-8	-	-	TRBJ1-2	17	CASSLSAGRNRVNGYTF	TGTGCCAGCAGCTTATCGGCAGGGAGGAATAGAGTGAATGGCTACACCTTC
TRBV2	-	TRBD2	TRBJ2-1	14	CARTRGLADNEQFF	TGTGCCAGGACTAGGGGACTAGCGGACAATGAGCAGTTCTTC
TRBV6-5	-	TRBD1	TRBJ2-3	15	CASRRTGTSTDTQYF	TGTGCCAGCAGAAGGACAGGGACTAGCACAGATACGCAGTATTTT
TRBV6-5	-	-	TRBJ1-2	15	CASKTTGHNNYGYTF	TGTGCCAGCAAGACCACGGGACATAATAACTATGGCTACACCTTC
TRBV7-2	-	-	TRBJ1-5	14	CASSSGQSLQPQHF	TGTGCCAGCAGCTCTGGACAGAGCCTGCAGCCCCAGCATTTT
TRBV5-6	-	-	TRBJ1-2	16	CASSPGYLRADYGYTF	TGTGCCAGCAGCCCCGGTTATTTGAGGGCGGACTATGGCTACACCTTC
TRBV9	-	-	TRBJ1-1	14	CASSVELIDTEAFF	TGTGCCAGCAGCGTAGAATTAATAGACACTGAAGCTTTCTTT
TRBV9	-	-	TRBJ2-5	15	CASSSHRGYQETQYF	TGTGCCAGCAGCTCCCATAGGGGGTACCAAGAGACCCAGTACTTC
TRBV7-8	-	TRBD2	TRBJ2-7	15	CASSLESSGNYEQYF	TGTGCCAGCAGCTTAGAATCTAGCGGAAACTACGAGCAGTACTTC
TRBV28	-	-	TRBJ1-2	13	CASSFREGYGYTF	TGTGCCAGCAGCTTCCGGGAGGGCTATGGCTACACCTTC
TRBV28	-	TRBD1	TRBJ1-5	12	CASSWGDSPQHF	TGTGCCAGCAGTTGGGGGGACAGCCCCCAGCATTTT
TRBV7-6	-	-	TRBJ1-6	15	CASSLGGAGNSPLHF	TGTGCCAGCAGCTTAGGGGGCGCCGGAAATTCACCCCTCCACTTT
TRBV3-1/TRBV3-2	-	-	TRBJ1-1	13	CASSQVKGVEAFF	TGTGCCAGCAGCCAAGTTAAGGGGGTTGAAGCTTTCTTT
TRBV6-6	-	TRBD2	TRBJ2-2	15	CAIRTSGGEAGELFF	TGTGCCATCAGGACTAGCGGGGGGGAGGCCGGGGAGCTGTTTTTT
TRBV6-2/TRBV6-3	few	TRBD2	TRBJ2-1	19	CASSYSPLRLAGGSNEQFF	TGTGCCAGCAGTTACTCCCCGTTACGACTAGCGGGGGGTAGCAATGAGCAGTTCTTC
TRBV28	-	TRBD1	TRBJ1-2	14	CASSPGDRGYGYTF	TGTGCCAGCAGTCCTGGGGACAGGGGTTATGGCTACACCTTC
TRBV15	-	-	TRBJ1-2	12	CATSSGLYGYTF	TGTGCCACCAGCAGCGGGTTGTATGGCTACACCTTC
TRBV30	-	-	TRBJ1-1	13	CAWSPLQGLEAFF	TGTGCCTGGAGTCCGCTTCAGGGGCTTGAAGCTTTCTTT
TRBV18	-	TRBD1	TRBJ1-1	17	CASSPNRGSLRNTEAFF	TGTGCCAGCTCACCAAACAGGGGGAGCCTCCGGAACACTGAAGCTTTCTTT
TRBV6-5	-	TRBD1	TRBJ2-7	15	CAIDPGTASSYEQYF	TGTGCCATCGACCCGGGGACAGCGAGCTCCTACGAGCAGTACTTC
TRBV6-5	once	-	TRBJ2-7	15	CASRTTHQGQNEQYF	TGTGCCAGCAGAACCACACATCAGGGTCAGAACGAGCAGTACTTC
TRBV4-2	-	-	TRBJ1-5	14	CASSQGGRGQPQHF	TGTGCCAGCAGCCAAGGGGGCAGGGGTCAGCCCCAGCATTTT
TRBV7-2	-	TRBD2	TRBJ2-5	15	CASSFIAGGGETQYF	TGTGCCAGCAGCTTCATAGCGGGAGGGGGAGAGACCCAGTACTTC
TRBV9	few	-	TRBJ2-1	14	CASSVSGSYNEQFF	TGTGCCAGCAGCGTATCAGGATCCTACAATGAGCAGTTCTTC
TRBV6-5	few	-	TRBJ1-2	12	CASSSVEGGYTF	TGTGCCAGCAGCTCCGTGGAGGGTGGCTACACCTTC
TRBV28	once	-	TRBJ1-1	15	CASSPPDSFWTEAFF	TGTGCCAGCAGTCCACCGGACAGCTTTTGGACTGAAGCTTTCTTT
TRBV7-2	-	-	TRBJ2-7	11	CASSTFGEQYF	TGTGCCAGCAGCACTTTCGGCGAGCAGTACTTC
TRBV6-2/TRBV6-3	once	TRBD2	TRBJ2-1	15	CASSYGTSGDNEQFF	TGTGCCAGCAGTTACGGGACTAGCGGAGACAATGAGCAGTTCTTC
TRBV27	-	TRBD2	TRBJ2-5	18	CASSFRTSGGAPQETQYF	TGTGCCAGCAGTTTTCGGACTAGCGGGGGGGCCCCCCAAGAGACCCAGTACTTC
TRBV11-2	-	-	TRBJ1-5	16	CASSHTPLGGTQPQHF	TGTGCCAGCAGTCACACCCCCCTGGGAGGCACTCAGCCCCAGCATTTT
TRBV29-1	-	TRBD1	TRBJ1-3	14	CSVEYRGIGNTIYF	TGCAGCGTTGAATACAGGGGGATCGGAAACACCATATATTTT
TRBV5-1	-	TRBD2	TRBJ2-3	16	CASSPGSSGATDTQYF	TGCGCCAGCAGCCCGGGTAGTAGCGGGGCAACAGATACGCAGTATTTT